One sample yielded the 30 T cell receptor beta chains listed below, sequenced in a study of T cell responses to AZD1222 COVID-19 vaccine. The protocol was immunoSEQ multiplex PCR, while the TCRdb copy is restricted to in-frame clones and leaves out a portion. Of about 180,000 clones listed, about 90% are singletons. This sample comprised peripheral blood, obtained 28 days after the second AZD1222 dose. All receptors derive from an adult who received the AZD1222 COVID-19 vaccine.

This clone showed up just once. The V call is TRBV5-1, the J call TRBJ2-3; D ambiguous. The CDR3 has 13 residues. The V gene lost 4 bases and the J gene lost 4 bases, with 10 bases spanning the gap. Germline CDR1 reads SGHRS; CDR2 reads YFSETQ. CDR3 residues: CASSPQLADTQYF. The DNA for the CDR3 is TGCGCCAGCAGCCCCCAATTAGCAGATACGCAGTATTTT.

The sample holds one count of this clone. V gene TRBV4-3 combines with J gene TRBJ1-6; tentative D call: TRBD1 (6 bases). Germline V lookup: CDR1 LGHNA, CDR2 YSLEER. The CDR3 has 20 residues. Between the trimmed V and J ends, which lost 2 bases and 0 bases, there was a span of 20 bases. The CDR3, as DNA: TGCGCCAGCAGCCAAAGTTCCCCCAGGGGAAAAAGCTCCTATAATTCACCCCTCCACTTT. The encoded protein is CASSQSSPRGKSSYNSPLHF.

The count of this clone is one. The chain links TRBV30 to TRBJ1-5; D gene uncertain. Germline V CDR1 and CDR2: GTSNPN, SVGIG (reference sequence). With 6 bases removed from V and 0 bases from J, the gap between germline ends came to 12 bases. This CDR3 has 14 residues. Written as DNA, the CDR3 is TGTGCCTGCTTAACGGGAGCTAGCAATCAGCCCCAGCATTTT. It yields the protein CACLTGASNQPQHF.

The V gene is TRBV4-3, the J gene TRBJ2-7, with TRBD2 matching over 9 bases. J lost 0 bases, V lost 4 bases, and 4 bases had no gene match. CDR3 length: 15 residues. Germline-derived CDR1 and CDR2 are LGHNA and YSLEER. The CDR3 sequence is CASSLLAGSSYEQYF. The CDR3, as DNA: TGCGCCAGCAGCCTCCTAGCGGGGAGCTCCTACGAGCAGTACTTC.

The V and J genes are TRBV11-3 and TRBJ2-1; 12 nucleotides line up with TRBD1. This CDR3 has 13 residues. Unmatched junction bases numbered 1, after V lost 5 bases and J lost 8 bases. CDR1 and CDR2 (germline): SGHNT, YENEEA. CDR3 region: CASSGTGGDEQFF. CDR3 nucleotide sequence: TGTGCCAGCAGCGGGACAGGGGGCGATGAGCAGTTCTTC.

The V and J genes are TRBV5-6 and TRBJ1-1; possibly TRBD1 for D (5 bases). The CDR3 has 17 residues. Germline V CDR1 and CDR2: SGHDT, YYEEEE. Trimming removed 4 bases at V and 5 bases at J, with 24 bases between. CDR3 sequence: CASSPTGGFGWKTEAFF. CDR3 coding DNA: TGTGCCAGCAGCCCGACCGGGGGGTTTGGGTGGAAGACTGAAGCTTTCTTT.

The chain employs TRBV6-1 and TRBJ1-1; 7 bases map to TRBD1. Germline CDR1 reads MNHNS; CDR2 reads SASEGT. The CDR3 length is 12 residues. V trimming: 5 bases; J trimming: 10 bases; junction bases outside the gene matches: 7. The CDR3: CASSPTGEGAFF. The CDR3 region has the DNA TGTGCCAGCAGTCCCACAGGGGAGGGAGCTTTCTTT.

The genes are TRBV3-1 (or the pseudogene TRBV3-2) and TRBJ1-2, with D hard to call. This CDR3 is 15 amino acids long. Trimming cost V 3 bases and J 3 bases, with 14 bases left between them. Germline V gene sequence: CDR1 LGHDT, CDR2 YNNKEL (reference sequence). The CDR3 loop is CASSQASNADYGYTF. CDR3 sequence (DNA): TGTGCCAGCAGCCAGGCCTCGAACGCCGACTATGGCTACACCTTC.

This clone was observed once. V usage is TRBV3-1 (or the pseudogene TRBV3-2) and J usage is TRBJ2-2; possibly TRBD1 for D (6 bases). From germline, CDR1 is LGHDT and CDR2 YNNKEL (reference sequence). Trimming pared 6 bases from V and 1 base from J, leaving 9 bases between. The CDR3 has 14 amino acids. The CDR3 sequence: CASSYRENTGELFF. CDR3 coding DNA: TGTGCCAGCAGTTACAGGGAGAACACCGGGGAGCTGTTTTTT.

V is TRBV6-4 and J is TRBJ2-1; possible D gene TRBD1, 6 bases. This CDR3 has 14 amino acids. V lost 6 bases to trimming and J lost 6 bases, with 15 bases between them. Germline assignment: CDR1 MRHNA and CDR2 SNTAGT. CDR3 nucleotides: TGTGCCAGCAGCCGAATGACAGGATCCAATGAGCAGTTCTTC. It encodes CASSRMTGSNEQFF.

The V gene is TRBV5-1, the J gene TRBJ2-5, with 7 nucleotides matching TRBD1. The CDR3 covers 14 residues. Germline V gene data show CDR1 as SGHRS and CDR2 as YFSETQ. V was clipped by 3 bases and J by 5 bases; unmatched bases: 7. DNA of the CDR3: TGCGCCAGCAGCTCGGTAGGGGGCGTGGAGACCCAGTACTTC. Its protein product is CASSSVGGVETQYF.

This rearrangement joins TRBV5-1 to TRBJ2-3; TRBD2 aligns across 16 bases. The CDR3 consists of 18 residues. Germline-derived CDR1 and CDR2 are SGHRS and YFSETQ. J lost 0 bases, V lost 3 bases, and 4 bases had no gene match. The CDR3 sequence: CASSSGLAGGISTDTQYF. The CDR3 DNA reads as TGCGCCAGCAGCTCGGGACTAGCGGGGGGGATTAGCACAGATACGCAGTATTTT.

This clone was counted once. The CDR3 spells CAWSEGMKDQPQHF. Here the CDR3 DNA reads TGTGCCTGGAGTGAGGGAATGAAGGATCAGCCCCAGCATTTT. The rearrangement links TRBV30 to TRBJ1-5, with D unresolved. There are 14 residues in the CDR3. V was pared by 1 base and J by 5 bases, with 12 bases between. The germline V gene has CDR1 GTSNPN and CDR2 SVGIG (reference sequence). Full variable domain (remainder filled in from reference TRBV30 and TRBJ1-5): SQTIHQWPATLVQPVGSPLSLECTVEGTSNPNLYWYRQAAGRGLQLLFYSVGIGQISSEVPQNLSASRPQDRQFILSSKKLLLSDSGFYLCAWSEGMKDQPQHFGDGTRLSIL.

The chain is built from TRBV19 and TRBJ1-5; TRBD1 agrees at 8 bases. Germline CDR1 and CDR2: LNHDA and SQIVND (reference sequence). Trimming removed 2 bases from V and 3 bases from J; junction bases left unmatched: 3. The CDR3 loop spans 15 amino acids. The CDR3, as DNA: TGTGCCAGTAGTATAACAGGGGGTGACAATCAGCCCCAGCATTTT. Encoded protein: CASSITGGDNQPQHF.

The chain carries TRBV18 and TRBJ1-2; TRBD1 aligns across 7 bases. V lost 6 bases, J lost 1 base, and 8 bases stayed unmatched. CDR1 is KGHSH, CDR2 LQKENI, per germline. The CDR3 runs to 15 residues. The CDR3 spells CASSSTGEINYGYTF. CDR3 in DNA: TGTGCCAGCTCGTCTACAGGGGAGATTAACTATGGCTACACCTTC.

The chain is built from TRBV30 and TRBJ2-2; possibly TRBD2 for D (5 bases). CDR3 size: 14 residues. Germline assignment: CDR1 GTSNPN and CDR2 SVGIG (reference sequence). The V and J ends lost 2 bases and 6 bases respectively, with 13 bases between them. The CDR3 spells CAWSSIGVSGELFF. The CDR3 nucleotides are TGTGCCTGGAGTTCGATCGGGGTGTCCGGGGAGCTGTTTTTT.

V and J are TRBV6-1 and TRBJ2-7; TRBD1 might be the D (6 bases). The CDR3 is 14 amino acids. CDR1 is MNHNS, CDR2 SASEGT, per germline. V lost 2 bases to trimming and J lost 8 bases, with 16 bases between them. In DNA form, the CDR3 reads TGTGCCAGCAGTGAACAGGGGTTTCCCTCTAAGCAGTACTTC. Protein product: CASSEQGFPSKQYF.

The CDR3 spells CASRPGHNSPLHF. The CDR3 nucleotides read TGTGCCAGCAGGCCAGGGCATAATTCACCCCTCCACTTT. This rearrangement joins TRBV5-4 to TRBJ1-6; maybe TRBD1 (5 bases). Germline CDR1 and CDR2: SGHNT and YYREEE (reference sequence). V was cut by 5 bases and J by 5 bases, with 8 bases left in between. This CDR3 contains 13 residues.

V usage is TRBV19 and J usage is TRBJ1-5, with D tentatively TRBD1 (5 bases). The germline V and J ends were trimmed by 6 bases and 4 bases, with 13 bases remaining between them. The length of the CDR3 is 14 residues. Germline assignment: CDR1 LNHDA and CDR2 SQIVND (reference sequence). Written as DNA, the CDR3 is TGTGCCAGTAGAAGGGAGAGGGGTAATCAGCCCCAGCATTTT. It encodes CASRRERGNQPQHF. The whole variable domain, filled in from reference TRBV19 and TRBJ1-5, reads DGGITQSPKYLFRKEGQNVTLSCEQNLNHDAMYWYRQDPGQGLRLIYYSQIVNDFQKGDIAEGYSVSREKKESFPLTVTSAQKNPTAFYLCASRRERGNQPQHFGDGTRLSIL.

The rearrangement joins TRBV5-1 to TRBJ2-2, with D tentatively TRBD1 or TRBD2 (5 bases each). Germline values: CDR1 SGHRS, CDR2 YFSETQ. Between the trimmed V and J ends, which lost 5 bases and 0 bases, there was a span of 23 bases. This CDR3 spans 19 amino acids. CDR3 amino acids: CASSFVARTGTANTGELFF. DNA for the CDR3: TGCGCCAGCAGTTTTGTCGCAAGAACCGGGACGGCGAACACCGGGGAGCTGTTTTTT.

DNA of the CDR3: TGTGCCAGCAAAGGGGCCGTCGGAGATACGCAGTATTTT. It encodes CASKGAVGDTQYF. The chain couples TRBV6-5 to TRBJ2-3, with D perhaps matching TRBD1 (5 bases). The V end lost 7 bases, the J end lost 5 bases, and 13 bases lay between the germline ends. Germline CDR1 reads MNHEY; CDR2 reads SVGAGI. The CDR3 has 13 residues.

Of note for this clone: Other DNA sequences in the sample encode the same CDR3. V usage is TRBV19 and J usage is TRBJ1-1; a weak D match, TRBD1 (5 bases). Between the trimmed V and J ends, which lost 1 base and 4 bases, there was a span of 10 bases. Germline V CDR1 and CDR2: LNHDA, SQIVND (reference sequence). The CDR3 has 14 residues. The CDR3 sequence: CASSIVGQGTEAFF. The CDR3 DNA is TGTGCCAGTAGTATAGTTGGGCAGGGCACTGAAGCTTTCTTT.

The chain recombines TRBV5-6 with TRBJ1-2; D ambiguous. Trimming shortened V by 0 bases and J by 4 bases, and 10 bases separated the two germline ends. The CDR3 runs to 14 residues. Germline V gene sequence: CDR1 SGHDT, CDR2 YYEEEE. CDR3 in DNA: TGTGCCAGCAGCTTGGAGGGCACATCCTATGGCTACACCTTC. This sequence encodes CASSLEGTSYGYTF.

This chain connects TRBV28 to TRBJ2-3, with 9 bases matching TRBD2. Trimming cost V 5 bases and J 4 bases; bases outside gene matches: 10. The CDR3 extends over 16 amino acids. CDR1 MDHEN and CDR2 SYDVKM come from the germline V gene. CDR3 amino acids: CASSPTGGGASDTQYF. The DNA for the CDR3 is TGTGCCAGCAGTCCTACCGGCGGGGGGGCATCAGATACGCAGTATTTT.

This clone has only one observation. This chain links TRBV29-1 with TRBJ1-2; D is uncertain. The germline gives CDR1 SQVTM, CDR2 ANQGSEA. The CDR3 has 15 residues. V shed 0 bases and J shed 6 bases, with 17 bases lying between them. The CDR3 sequence: CSVEESPRPLHGYTF. In DNA form, the CDR3 reads TGCAGCGTTGAAGAGAGCCCAAGACCACTACATGGCTACACCTTC.

CDR3 protein: CASDRDRVYGYTF. The CDR3 DNA reads as TGTGCCAGCGACCGGGACAGGGTCTATGGCTACACCTTC. This rearrangement joins TRBV2 to TRBJ1-2; the match to TRBD1 covers 9 bases. The junction had 5 bases not matched to a gene; V was cut back by 8 bases and J by 4 bases. Germline CDR1 and CDR2: SNHLY and FYNNEI. The CDR3 runs 13 residues. The complete variable domain, with remaining parts taken from reference TRBV2 and TRBJ1-2, reads EPEVTQTPSHQVTQMGQEVILRCVPISNHLYFYWYRQILGQKVEFLVSFYNNEISEKSEIFDDQFSVERPDGSNFTLKIRSTKLEDSAMYFCASDRDRVYGYTFGSGTRLTVV.

V is TRBV28 and J is TRBJ2-7, with a tentative D call TRBD1 (6 bases). The germline V gene encodes CDR1 MDHEN and CDR2 SYDVKM. The CDR3 runs 16 residues. Trimming left V 8 bases short and J 2 bases short, with 22 bases between. CDR3 coding DNA: TGTGCCAGCCTCGTGTCCACAGGGCGAGGGGCCTACGAGCAGTACTTC. Its translation is CASLVSTGRGAYEQYF.

The chain recombines TRBV12-3 or TRBV12-4 with TRBJ1-2; unclear D gene. V was shortened by 1 base and J by 7 bases, with 7 bases between the two germline ends. The CDR3 length is 12 residues. For the CDR3, the DNA is TGTGCCAGCAGTTTAGGGACGGGTGGCTACACCTTC. It encodes CASSLGTGGYTF.

This clone is a singleton in its sample. The rearrangement joins TRBV20-1 to TRBJ1-6; a possible D gene is TRBD1 (5 bases). V lost 3 bases and J lost 10, with 16 bases in between. The CDR3 is 14 amino acids. The germline V gene has CDR1 DFQATT and CDR2 SNEGSKA (reference sequence). In DNA form, the CDR3 reads TGCAGTGCTAGTCCGTCGGGGGGGTTCTCACCCCTCCACTTT. This translates into CSASPSGGFSPLHF.

This clone showed up just once. The chain is built from TRBV10-3 and TRBJ2-7; 9 positions agree with TRBD1. The junction had 8 bases not matched to a gene; V was cut back by 11 bases and J by 3 bases. The CDR3 is 13 residues long. CDR1 and CDR2 (germline): ENHRY, SYGVKD. CDR3 in DNA: TGTGCCCTTTCTGCGGGACAGGGCTACGAGCAGTACTTC. Translating gives CALSAGQGYEQYF.